This T cell receptor beta chain was captured in a study of identical twins (dated by TCRdb to 2016 to 2017). About the investigation overall: TCR alpha and beta repertoires from monozygotic twins, unrelated adults of various ages and cord blood were deep-sequenced to test whether fetal clonotypes persist. To rule out contamination, the twin experiments were replicated at different times with different library preparation protocols. Overall results and qualifications from the work: Zero-insertion analyses could be partly confounded by invariant T cells such as MAIT and iNKT, although diverse VJ usage argued against such confounding for most clonotypes. Compared with coincidental sharing between unrelated individuals, an excess of low generation-probability sequences was observed among out-of-frame TCR alpha sequences shared between twins. Because the same donors could not be followed over many years, the conclusions depended on cross-sectional statistical analysis. Fewer insertions were carried by abundant cord blood beta clonotypes, a similar but weaker trend appeared in young adult naive repertoires, and no such trend appeared in memory repertoires. Excess twin sharing in beta out-of-frame sequences was weaker because fewer shared sequences lowered the signal-to-noise ratio. Recombination models systematically underestimated out-of-frame TCR alpha sharing in monozygotic twins but agreed with sharing between unrelated individuals.

The library was prepared using 5' RACE. Reads for this sample came from an Illumina HiSeq 2000. Template switching added a universal primer binding site, and the final cDNA carried a unique molecular identifier that allowed TCR cDNA molecules to be counted accurately. Specific primers in the conserved constant-segment region were used to synthesize first-strand cDNA for the TCR alpha and beta chains. To control for contamination, every cDNA library was double barcoded, receiving both a SMART-Mk sample barcode and Illumina barcodes. TruSeq adapter sequences and Illumina sample barcodes were added in two successive PCR steps. The Illumina HiSeq platform was used with custom primers to sequence TCR alpha and beta cDNA libraries. The source study handled its data this way. MiGEC was used to process raw reads and extract unique molecular identifiers, and MiXCR was used to find CDR3 positions. Recombination models were inferred per individual with the repgenHMM and IGoR tools using an EM algorithm. The tcR package in R was used for shared clonotype analysis, with sharing normalized by the product of cloneset sizes. Out-of-frame nonproductive sequences were analyzed to study raw recombination free of thymic and clonal selection effects. Using fastp at Q25 and MiXCR, TCRdb reprocessed the public reads and kept productive beta chains. Rows with one shared CDR3 protein collapse into an entry with the most common genes and DNA. These V and J calls are TCRdb output, not the study's own analysis. This sample gives hundreds of thousands of distinct CDR3 sequences in total; about 20% of them show up just once. 10% to 15% of the sample goes to the ten largest clones.

Every donor in the study was a healthy Caucasian. The twin cohort comprised three pairs of female monozygotic twins, all aged roughly 18 to 30 years. Peripheral blood mononuclear cells were used as the source from which RNA for TCR libraries was isolated. Turning to this clonotype: Its antigen is not yet known. Base qualities were left out, and no much larger clone turns up one base away.

From cysteine to phenylalanine, the CDR3 is 11 amino acids long. Only the CDR3 region is kept as DNA, spanning 33 bases read in frame from base 1. V sheds 4 bases and J sheds 8 bases, leaving 9 bases between their ends. The germline V gene (reference sequence) supplies CDR1 DFQATT and CDR2 SNEGSKA. This sample also appeared in a second study, on T cells expressing NK-cell markers. The second publication reports: TCR beta-chain repertoires were profiled in sorted CD3+CD56+NKG2C+, CD3+CD56+NKG2C- and CD3+CD56-NKG2C+ T-cell subsets from several donors. Among the eight sequenced donors, seven were HCMV-seropositive and one was HCMV-seronegative. In several experiments an anti-gammadeltaTCR antibody was added to restrict sorting to alphabetaTCR-expressing T cells. In a handful of donors, the dominant CD3+CD56+NKG2C+ clonotypes ranked among the top 10 CD8+ clonotypes, making up about 1.0-7.5% of CD8+ T cells. Those dominant clonotypes were again the most abundant among CD3+CD56-NKG2C+ cells in four donors, at about 25-65%. Whether the expanded NKG2C-expressing T cell clones were specific for HCMV antigens was left unclear. All eight donors whose samples were sequenced were randomly selected healthy volunteers, three of them men and five women. To determine HCMV serostatus, a commercial ELISA kit was used to detect HCMV-specific IgG in serum. For about 6 donors, bulk peripheral blood T-cell repertoires were additionally sequenced from unsorted PBMC. MIGEC was used to demultiplex reads and group reads by UMI, and MiTCR was used to assemble and quantify clonotypes. To exclude erroneous sequences, only TCR cDNA sequences supported by at least two reads were retained. The tcR package was used for downstream repertoire analysis, and clonotypes were matched across fractions by CDR3 nucleotide sequence plus V segment. Antigen specificity was annotated against VDJdb with VDJmatch, allowing one amino acid substitution in CDR3.

The TCR originated in a woman between 18 and 30 years old in good health. This receptor chain uses TRBV20-1 and TRBJ2-1; the D element could tentatively be TRBD1 or TRBD2, as 6 bases agree for each. Material for sequencing was PBMCs. The DNA sequence is given as TGCAGTGCTACGGGGGCGCATGAGCAGTTCTTC. Translation gives CSATGAHEQFF.